The 5 T cell receptor beta chains listed next were all sequenced from one sample in a study of T cell responses to AZD1222 COVID-19 vaccine. Measured with immunoSEQ multiplex PCR; TCRdb has only the in-frame clones, and not every one. The sample yields about 140,000 clones, around 89% seen once. Specimen: peripheral blood, collected 28 days after the second AZD1222 dose. The receptors shown here come from an adult who received the AZD1222 COVID-19 vaccine.

The rearrangement uses TRBV5-1 and TRBJ1-4; tentative D call: TRBD1 (5 bases). With 4 bases removed from V and 7 bases from J, the gap between germline ends came to 17 bases. CDR3 length equals 15 residues. Looked up from germline, CDR1 is SGHRS and CDR2 is YFSETQ. CDR3 DNA sequence: TGCGCCAGCAGCGGGGGGACTTCTTTTAGTGAAAAACTGTTTTTT. Protein sequence: CASSGGTSFSEKLFF.

The chain uses TRBV11-2 and TRBJ2-3, with TRBD2 identical over 9 bases. Germline V CDR1 and CDR2: SGHAT, FQNNGV. The length of the CDR3 is 18 residues. Trimming cost V 3 bases and J 1 base; bases outside gene matches: 11. CDR3 amino acids: CASSFGGGRATRTDTQYF. The CDR3 coding sequence is TGTGCCAGCAGCTTTGGGGGCGGGAGGGCCACCCGCACAGATACGCAGTATTTT. Full variable domain (remainder filled in from reference TRBV11-2 and TRBJ2-3): EAGVAQSPRYKIIEKRQSVAFWCNPISGHATLYWYQQILGQGPKLLIQFQNNGVVDDSQLPKDRFSAERLKGVDSTLKIQPAKLEDSAVYLCASSFGGGRATRTDTQYFGPGTRLTVL.

The V call is TRBV30, the J call TRBJ1-1, with D hard to call. The CDR3 length is 12 residues. Trimming pared 4 bases from V and 1 base from J, leaving 7 bases between. Germline V gene sequence: CDR1 GTSNPN, CDR2 SVGIG (reference sequence). CDR3: CAWISRNTEAFF. The CDR3 nucleotides are TGTGCCTGGATCAGCCGGAACACTGAAGCTTTCTTT. Filled out from reference TRBV30 and TRBJ1-1, the complete variable domain reads SQTIHQWPATLVQPVGSPLSLECTVEGTSNPNLYWYRQAAGRGLQLLFYSVGIGQISSEVPQNLSASRPQDRQFILSSKKLLLSDSGFYLCAWISRNTEAFFGQGTRLTVV.

The V and J genes are TRBV7-8 and TRBJ1-1; 10 bases fit TRBD1. V dropped 5 bases and J dropped 9; count of bases not matched to a gene: 12. The length of the CDR3 is 15 residues. Looked up from germline, CDR1 is SGHVS and CDR2 is FQNEAQ. The CDR3 reads CASSPTPGDRGKAFF. The DNA of the CDR3 is TGTGCCAGCAGCCCTACCCCGGGGGACAGGGGTAAAGCTTTCTTT.

The chain has TRBV24-1 and TRBJ1-2; 8 nucleotides align to TRBD1. V lost 5 bases to trimming and J lost 10 bases; unmatched junction nucleotides: 8. The germline V gene encodes CDR1 KGHDR and CDR2 SFDVKD. This CDR3 is 13 amino acids long. The CDR3 DNA is TGTGCCACCAGTGGGACGGGACAGGCGACCTACACCTTC. It is translated as CATSGTGQATYTF.